This TCR beta chain comes out of a study of regulatory T cells in long-lasting Graves disease. Investigators prepared the TCR beta libraries by applying iRepertoire HTBI primers and Arm-PCR of CDR3 regions. TCRdb fed the multiplex PCR reads into MiXCR, producing one record per CDR3 protein. The profile shows 680,000 or so distinct CDR3 sequences, around 15% of them singletons. This clonotype was recorded a few times. Time point specified: newly diagnosed GD, antithyroid drugs for less than 3 months. With RNA extracted from PBMCs as input, the TCR library was made. The CDR3 has 17 amino acids. Germline lookup yields CDR1 ENHRY and CDR2 SYGVKD. V gave up 0 bases and J gave up 1 base, with 15 bases separating them. This sample also appeared in a second study, on T cells in Graves' hyperthyroidism and ophthalmopathy. This second study notes: Researchers defined stable Graves' hyperthyroidism as no ophthalmopathy progression within 18 months.

The origin of this receptor is a woman between 25 and 40 years old with Graves disease. J is TRBJ1-1 and V is TRBV10-3; the D gene is possibly TRBD1 (5 bases). Here the sequenced sample was peripheral blood mononuclear cells (PBMCs), taken at new diagnosis, from a patient treated with antithyroid drugs. The chain's CDR3 is CAISESTRVGANTEAFF. The CDR3 DNA reads as TGTGCCATCAGTGAGTCGACTCGAGTAGGGGCGAACACTGAAGCTTTCTTT.